The 7 T cell receptor beta chains reported below all come from one sample, sequenced in a study of control samples from healthy donors and cancer patients. The data were produced by immunoSEQ multiplex PCR, yet TCRdb's version contains in-frame clones alone and is incomplete. The data contain more than 110,000 clones, approximately 86% of them singletons. Sample: blood. The source is a woman between 25 and 40 years old in good health.

This chain connects TRBV18 to TRBJ2-2; possibly TRBD1 for D (5 bases). V lost 1 base to trimming and J lost 7 bases, with 13 bases between them. Per germline, CDR1 KGHSH and CDR2 LQKENI. This CDR3 is built from 15 residues. The CDR3 protein is CASSPLQRTGGELFF. The CDR3 DNA is TGTGCCAGCTCACCACTACAAAGAACAGGCGGGGAGCTGTTTTTT.

The chain combines TRBV29-1 with TRBJ1-2; TRBD1 agrees at 11 bases. CDR3 length equals 15 residues. Unmatched junction bases numbered 7, after V lost 6 bases and J lost 1 base. Germline-derived CDR1 and CDR2 are SQVTM and ANQGSEA. The CDR3 region has the DNA TGCAGCGTAGAGGACAGGGGGCAAGTTAACTATGGCTACACCTTC. Its translation is CSVEDRGQVNYGYTF.

V usage is TRBV27 and J usage is TRBJ1-2; 8 bases line up with TRBD1. Germline V gives CDR1 MNHEY, CDR2 SMNVEV (reference sequence). This CDR3 is 18 amino acids long. V was clipped by 3 bases and J by 3 bases; unmatched bases: 15. CDR3 DNA: TGTGCCAGCAGTTTGACATGGACAGGGTCTCTTGGTGACTATGGCTACACCTTC. Its protein is CASSLTWTGSLGDYGYTF.

CDR3 in amino acids: CASSQGSAGGLYEQYF. CDR3 DNA: TGTGCCAGCAGCCAAGGTTCCGCGGGAGGGTTGTACGAGCAGTACTTC. V usage is TRBV3-1 (or the pseudogene TRBV3-2) and J usage is TRBJ2-7, with 9 nucleotides matching TRBD2. The CDR3 runs to 16 residues. Germline V gene lookup returns CDR1 LGHDT and CDR2 YNNKEL (reference sequence). The V and J ends lost 1 base and 4 bases, in that order; junction bases with no gene match: 8.

DNA of the CDR3: TGTGCCAGTAGTATACCACTGGCAGCGAACACTGAAGCTTTCTTT. Amino acids: CASSIPLAANTEAFF. The V call is TRBV19, the J call TRBJ1-1; D is unresolved. Germline values: CDR1 LNHDA, CDR2 SQIVND (reference sequence). The ends were cut back, 2 bases at V and 1 base at J, with 11 bases in the middle. CDR3 size: 15 residues.

The chain recombines TRBV2 with TRBJ1-6; the D is unclear. The CDR3 sequence is 13 residues long. In germline, CDR1 is SNHLY, CDR2 FYNNEI. Trimming took 6 bases from V and 6 from J, leaving 9 bases between them. CDR3 protein: CASRDPFNSPLHF. The CDR3 region has the DNA TGTGCCAGCAGGGACCCTTTTAATTCACCCCTCCACTTT. The complete variable domain, with remaining parts taken from reference TRBV2 and TRBJ1-6, reads EPEVTQTPSHQVTQMGQEVILRCVPISNHLYFYWYRQILGQKVEFLVSFYNNEISEKSEIFDDQFSVERPDGSNFTLKIRSTKLEDSAMYFCASRDPFNSPLHFGNGTRLTVT.

The CDR3 nucleotides are TGTGCCAGCAAGATGACTGGGGGGAACACCGGGGAGCTGTTTTTT. It is translated as CASKMTGGNTGELFF. The V gene is TRBV25-1, the J gene TRBJ2-2; D is perhaps TRBD1 or TRBD2 (5 bases each). The CDR3 has 15 amino acids. The V end lost 7 bases, the J end lost 1 base, and 13 bases lay between the germline ends. Per germline, CDR1 MGHDK and CDR2 SYGVNS.